The 3 T cell receptor beta chains below were found in one sample sequenced in a study of blood T cell repertoires in COVID-19. Libraries were prepared by immunoSEQ multiplex PCR; TCRdb keeps only in-frame clonotypes and omits some of them. The table lists 250,000 to 400,000 clones, 85% to 90% of them singletons. What was sequenced was peripheral blood. The receptors here all came from a woman in her 30s with COVID-19, enrolled during active disease.

The genes are TRBV30 and TRBJ1-5; D uncertain. The germline V gene has CDR1 GTSNPN and CDR2 SVGIG (reference sequence). Trimming removed 7 bases at V and 2 bases at J, with 18 bases between. The CDR3 covers 15 residues. The CDR3 loop reads CAFQTAQMGNQPQHF. The CDR3 DNA is TGTGCCTTCCAGACTGCCCAGATGGGCAATCAGCCCCAGCATTTT.

The CDR3 is CASSFHEDSPTNEKLFF. The CDR3 DNA is TGTGCCAGCAGTTTCCACGAAGACAGCCCAACTAATGAAAAACTGTTTTTT. The V gene is TRBV28, the J gene TRBJ1-4, with D possibly being TRBD1 (5 bases). The CDR3 length is 17 residues. V lost 3 bases and J lost 0, with 14 bases in between. CDR1 and CDR2 (germline): MDHEN, SYDVKM.

The rearrangement joins TRBV15 to TRBJ2-5; D is unresolved. Trimming left V 4 bases short and J 1 base short, with 10 bases between. The CDR3 length is 14 residues. CDR1 is LNHNV, CDR2 YYDKDF, per germline (reference sequence). The CDR3 region is CATSNNRVQETQYF. DNA of the CDR3: TGTGCCACCAGCAACAACCGGGTCCAAGAGACCCAGTACTTC. Full variable domain (rest looked up from reference TRBV15 and TRBJ2-5): DAMVIQNPRYQVTQFGKPVTLSCSQTLNHNVMYWYQQKSSQAPKLLFHYYDKDFNNEADTPDNFQSRRPNTSFCFLDIRSPGLGDTAMYLCATSNNRVQETQYFGPGTRLLVL.